This T cell receptor (beta chain) was identified during a study of T cell changes during pregnancy in multiple sclerosis. Clones were sequenced by immunoSEQ multiplex PCR, and TCRdb holds only the in-frame ones, with some missing. The sample lists roughly 64,000 clones, around 91% occurring once. The CDR3 extends over 16 amino acids. CDR1 and CDR2 from the germline V gene are SGHDT and YYEEEE. The V gene end was trimmed by 4 bases and the J gene end by 2 bases; junction bases not matched to a gene: 9. This specimen was peripheral blood, taken in the third trimester of pregnancy. The source is a female donor in good health, enrolled as a control in a pregnancy study. J is TRBJ1-3 and V is TRBV5-6, with 7 nucleotides matching TRBD1. This chain's CDR3 is CASSLPQGTTGNTIYF. The CDR3 region has the DNA TGTGCCAGCAGCCTGCCACAGGGGACAACTGGAAACACCATATATTTT.